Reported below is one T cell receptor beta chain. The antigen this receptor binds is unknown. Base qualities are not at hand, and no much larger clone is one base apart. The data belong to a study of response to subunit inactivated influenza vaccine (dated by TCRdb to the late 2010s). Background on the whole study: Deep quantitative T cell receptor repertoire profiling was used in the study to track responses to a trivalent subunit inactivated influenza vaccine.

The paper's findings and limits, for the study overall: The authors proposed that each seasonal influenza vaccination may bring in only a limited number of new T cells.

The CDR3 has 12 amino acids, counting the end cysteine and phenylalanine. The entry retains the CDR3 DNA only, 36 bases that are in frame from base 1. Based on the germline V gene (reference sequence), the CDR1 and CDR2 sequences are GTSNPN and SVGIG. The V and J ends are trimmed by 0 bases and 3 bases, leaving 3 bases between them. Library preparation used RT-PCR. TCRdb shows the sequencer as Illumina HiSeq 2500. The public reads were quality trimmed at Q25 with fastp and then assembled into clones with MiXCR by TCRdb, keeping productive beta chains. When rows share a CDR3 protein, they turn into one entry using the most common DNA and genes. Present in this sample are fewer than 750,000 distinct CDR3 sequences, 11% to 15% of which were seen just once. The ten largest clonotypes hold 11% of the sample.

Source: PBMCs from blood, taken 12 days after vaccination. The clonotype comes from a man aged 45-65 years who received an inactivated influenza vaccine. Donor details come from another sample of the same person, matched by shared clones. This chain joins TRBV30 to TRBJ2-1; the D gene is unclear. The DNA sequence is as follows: TGTGCCTGGAGTGTACTCTACAATGAGCAGTTCTTC. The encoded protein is CAWSVLYNEQFF.